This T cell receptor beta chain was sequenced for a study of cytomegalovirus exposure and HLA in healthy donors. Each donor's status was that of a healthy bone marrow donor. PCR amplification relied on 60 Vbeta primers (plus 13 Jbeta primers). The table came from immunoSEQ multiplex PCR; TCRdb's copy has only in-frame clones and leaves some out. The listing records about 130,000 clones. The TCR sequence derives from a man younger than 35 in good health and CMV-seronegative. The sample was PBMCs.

The CDR3 loop is CASRGAGTDTQYF. The CDR3 DNA sequence: TGTGCCAGCAGGGGGGCTGGGACAGATACGCAGTATTTT. The rearrangement uses TRBV7-9 and TRBJ2-3; a weak D match, TRBD1 (6 bases). CDR1 SEHNR and CDR2 FQNEAQ come from the germline V gene (reference sequence). V was trimmed by 6 bases and J by 3 bases, leaving 10 bases between them. The CDR3 length is 13 residues.